This T cell receptor (beta chain) emerged from a study of T-cell memory formation after mild COVID-19. Regarding the study as a whole: Some clones that responded turned up in pre-infection memory, which suggests that cross-reactive memory joined in.

In this sample, this clonotype turned up a few times. No antigen is known for it. In germline, CDR1 is KGHSH, CDR2 LQKENI. Trimming removed 5 bases from V and 0 bases from J, with 13 bases in between. The CDR3 is 15 residues long. TCRdb redid the calling of the 5' RACE reads with MiXCR, one entry per CDR3 protein. The profile shows over 250,000 distinct CDR3 sequences, approximately 15% of them singletons. The clonotype was recovered from a man aged 18 to 30 who had mild COVID-19 (a few samples of this study predate the infection). Cell type and time point are not known. Sequenced material: PBMCs or a T cell subset sorted from them (not recorded which). V gene TRBV18 combines with J gene TRBJ1-1; perhaps TRBD1 as D (5 bases). The CDR3 DNA reads TGTGCCAGCTCATGGGGGTTTGCTTTGAACACTGAAGCTTTCTTT. Its translation is CASSWGFALNTEAFF.